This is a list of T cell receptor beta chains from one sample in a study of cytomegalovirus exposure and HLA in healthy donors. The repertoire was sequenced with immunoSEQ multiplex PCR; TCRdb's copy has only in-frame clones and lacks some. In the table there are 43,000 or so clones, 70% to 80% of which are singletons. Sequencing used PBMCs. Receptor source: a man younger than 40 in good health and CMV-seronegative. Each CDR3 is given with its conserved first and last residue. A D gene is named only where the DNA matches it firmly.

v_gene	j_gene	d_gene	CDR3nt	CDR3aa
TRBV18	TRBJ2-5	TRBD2	TGTGCCAGCTCACCAGTCTTGCTAGCGGGAGGTGAGACCCAGTACTTC	CASSPVLLAGGETQYF
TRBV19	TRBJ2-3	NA	TGTGCCAGTAGTACCCGTACGGCAGATACGCAGTATTTT	CASSTRTADTQYF
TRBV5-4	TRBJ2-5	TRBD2	TGTGCCAGCAGCCGTACGGGACTAGCGGAAGAGACCCAGTACTTC	CASSRTGLAEETQYF
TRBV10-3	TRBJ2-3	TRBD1	TGTGCCATCAGTGCACTACAGGGGCCGTCCACAGATACGCAGTATTTT	CAISALQGPSTDTQYF
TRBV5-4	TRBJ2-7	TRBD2	TGTGCCAGCAGCCCGGGACTAGCGGGAGGCGCCTACGAGCAGTACTTC	CASSPGLAGGAYEQYF
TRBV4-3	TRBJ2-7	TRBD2	TGCGCCAGCAGCCAGGCCGGGGGGAGGGAGCAGTACTTC	CASSQAGGREQYF
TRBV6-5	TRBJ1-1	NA	TGTGCCAGCAGTTCGCGAACCCTGAGGAGGAACACTGAAGCTTTCTTT	CASSSRTLRRNTEAFF
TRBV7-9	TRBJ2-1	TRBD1	TGTGCCAGCAGCTTAGGAGGACAGGGTGAAAATGAGCAGTTCTTC	CASSLGGQGENEQFF
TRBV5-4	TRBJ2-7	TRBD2	TGTGCCAGCAGTCCCCCACCTAGCGGGATTGTGTACGAGCAGTACTTC	CASSPPPSGIVYEQYF
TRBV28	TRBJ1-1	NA	TGTGCCGGACGGAGGGACACTGAAGCTTTCTTT	CAGRRDTEAFF
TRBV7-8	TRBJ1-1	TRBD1	TGTGCCAGCAGCAGACCGACAGGGGGCACTGAAGCTTTCTTT	CASSRPTGGTEAFF
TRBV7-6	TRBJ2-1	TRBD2	TGTGCCAGCAGCACAGGACTAGTCAATGAGCAGTTCTTC	CASSTGLVNEQFF
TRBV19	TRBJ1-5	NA	TGTGCCAGTAGTATAGGCCAGCGGGTTAGCAATCAGCCCCAGCATTTT	CASSIGQRVSNQPQHF
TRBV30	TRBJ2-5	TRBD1	TGTGCCTGGAGTGTAGTGACAGGGAATGGGGAGACCCAGTACTTC	CAWSVVTGNGETQYF
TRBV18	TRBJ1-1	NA	TGTGCCAGCTCACAGACAGCAGAAGCTTTCTTT	CASSQTAEAFF
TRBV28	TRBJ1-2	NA	TGTGCCAGCAGTTTTAACAGCTATGGCTACACCTTC	CASSFNSYGYTF
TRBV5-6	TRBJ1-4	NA	TGTGCCAGCAGCCCGGGCGGGGGCCGGAGTGAAAAACTGTTTTTT	CASSPGGGRSEKLFF
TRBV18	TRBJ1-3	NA	TGTGCCAGCTCACCTCAGGAGGGGAAGGCAAACACCATATATTTT	CASSPQEGKANTIYF
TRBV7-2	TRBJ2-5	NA	TGTGCCAGCAGCGGACGCCCAGGGGGAGGAGAGACCCAGTACTTC	CASSGRPGGGETQYF
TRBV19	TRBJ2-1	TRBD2	TGTGCCACAGAGGTCCTAGCGGGAGGTGGGGCATACAATGAGCAGTTCTTC	CATEVLAGGGAYNEQFF